This T cell receptor beta chain was sequenced during a study of tumor and adjacent non-tumor tissue in lung cancer. The template was RNA from unsorted bulk tissue. The library came from three nested PCR rounds adapted from ARM-PCR protocols. TCRdb fed the multiplex PCR reads into MiXCR, producing one record per CDR3 protein. Among more than 60,000 distinct CDR3 sequences listed, over 75% were seen once. This CDR3 contains 16 residues. From germline, CDR1 is SGHNT and CDR2 YENEEA. As regards this clonotype: This CDR3 fails to terminate in the conserved phenylalanine or tryptophan, so it likely reflects a read error.

The receptor was isolated from a woman in her fifties or sixties with non-small cell lung cancer. The chain has TRBV11-3 and TRBJ2-1; 13 nucleotides agree with TRBD2. What was sequenced was lung tumor tissue. CDR3 in DNA: TGTGCCAGCAACTTAGTCGGACTAGCGGGGGACAGTGAGCAGTTCTCC. This gives the protein CASNLVGLAGDSEQFS.